This entry lists 10 T cell receptor beta chains sequenced from one sample in a study of beta chain features in type 1 diabetes. Sequencing targeted expressed TCRB transcripts, as all isolated RNA had been reverse transcribed. The assay was immunoSEQ multiplex PCR, and TCRdb's table has in-frame clones only and misses some. The data hold roughly 150,000 clones, with about 7.3% observed a single time. Sequencing was performed on central memory CD4+ T cells from blood. These receptors were collected from a man between 18 and 35 years old in good health.

The CDR3 region is CAWSVRDSTDTQYF. In DNA form, the CDR3 reads TGTGCCTGGAGTGTACGGGACTCCACAGATACGCAGTATTTT. The chain carries TRBV30 and TRBJ2-3, with D tentatively TRBD2 (6 bases). This CDR3 has 14 amino acids. CDR1 is GTSNPN, CDR2 SVGIG, per germline (reference sequence). V lost 0 bases, J lost 2 bases, and 9 bases lay in between.

This clone appeared many times. The genes are TRBV5-8 and TRBJ2-3, with 8 bases aligning to TRBD1. This CDR3 spans 16 amino acids. Germline loops: CDR1 SGHTS, CDR2 YDEGEE. The V gene end was trimmed by 0 bases and the J gene end by 0 bases; junction bases not matched to a gene: 3. CDR3 sequence reads: CASSLGTGISTDTQYF. The DNA for the CDR3 is TGTGCCAGCAGCTTGGGGACAGGGATTAGCACAGATACGCAGTATTTT.

This clone showed up many times. The rearrangement links TRBV29-1 to TRBJ2-3, with a possible D match to TRBD2 (5 bases). The CDR3 extends over 14 amino acids. Deletions cut 7 bases from V and 1 base from J, with 15 bases between. The germline CDR1 and CDR2 sequences are SQVTM and ANQGSEA. The CDR3 loop reads CSAEDGGGTDTQYF. As DNA, the CDR3 is TGCAGCGCCGAGGATGGAGGAGGCACAGATACGCAGTATTTT.

The chain joins TRBV4-3 to TRBJ2-3; 14 nucleotides agree with TRBD2. Germline CDR1 LGHNA, CDR2 YSLEER. The junction had 3 bases not matched to a gene; V was cut back by 5 bases and J by 5 bases. CDR3 size: 15 residues. CDR3 sequence: CASSMGLAGVDTQYF. CDR3 DNA: TGCGCCAGCAGCATGGGACTAGCGGGGGTAGATACGCAGTATTTT.

This clone was observed a few times. CDR3 sequence: CASSPRVFSYEQYF. Written as DNA, the CDR3 is TGTGCCAGCAGCCCCAGGGTATTCTCGTACGAGCAGTACTTC. The rearrangement joins TRBV7-9 to TRBJ2-7, with a tentative D call TRBD1 (5 bases). CDR1 and CDR2 from the germline V gene are SEHNR and FQNEAQ (reference sequence). Trimming pared 5 bases from V and 4 bases from J, leaving 15 bases between. The CDR3 sequence is 14 residues long.

The chain joins TRBV4-3 to TRBJ2-3; 11 nucleotides line up with TRBD2. The germline gives CDR1 LGHNA, CDR2 YSLEER. This CDR3 contains 16 residues. V dropped 0 bases and J dropped 5; count of bases not matched to a gene: 4. CDR3 nucleotides: TGCGCCAGCAGCCAAGATAGCGGGGGGGGAGTAGATACGCAGTATTTT. Its translation is CASSQDSGGGVDTQYF.

V is TRBV6-1 and J is TRBJ2-1; 9 bases map to TRBD1. This CDR3 contains 15 residues. The V segment lost 0 bases and the J segment 9 bases; nucleotides outside the gene matches: 6. CDR1 and CDR2 (germline): MNHNS, SASEGT. CDR3 region: CASSEARGQGSEQFF. CDR3 DNA: TGTGCCAGCAGTGAAGCGCGGGGACAGGGATCTGAGCAGTTCTTC.

The table lists this clone with a few counts. J is TRBJ1-1 and V is TRBV4-2, with 9 bases that match TRBD1. There are 14 residues in the CDR3. Per germline, CDR1 LGHNA and CDR2 YNFKEQ. V lost 6 bases and J lost 2; bases outside the gene matches: 4. CDR3 region: CASRGQGLNTEAFF. The CDR3 DNA is TGTGCCAGCAGAGGACAGGGGTTAAACACTGAAGCTTTCTTT.

This clone has at least ten counts. The chain employs TRBV28 and TRBJ2-7, with D possibly being TRBD1 (6 bases). Germline V gene sequence: CDR1 MDHEN, CDR2 SYDVKM. The CDR3 contains 14 residues. With 6 bases removed from V and 3 bases from J, the gap between germline ends came to 15 bases. CDR3 nucleotides: TGTGCCAGCAGAGGACAGACATTCGTCTACGAGCAGTACTTC. This gives the protein CASRGQTFVYEQYF. The full variable domain, rest sourced from reference TRBV28 and TRBJ2-7, is DVKVTQSSRYLVKRTGEKVFLECVQDMDHENMFWYRQDPGLGLRLIYFSYDVKMKEKGDIPEGYSVSREKKERFSLILESASTNQTSMYLCASRGQTFVYEQYFGPGTRLTVT.

This clone was picked up a small number of times. V is TRBV28 and J is TRBJ2-7, with 8 bases that match TRBD1. Germline lookup yields CDR1 MDHEN and CDR2 SYDVKM. The CDR3 sequence is 16 residues long. The V gene end was trimmed by 7 bases and the J gene end by 0 bases; junction bases not matched to a gene: 11. This chain's CDR3 is CASILRQGSFSYEQYF. The CDR3, as DNA: TGTGCCAGCATCCTGCGACAGGGGTCCTTCTCCTACGAGCAGTACTTC.